These T cell receptor beta chains were read from a single sample in a study of OX40 agonist ivuxolimab in advanced cancers. Here immunoSEQ multiplex PCR was the method, and the copy in TCRdb shows in-frame clones only, minus some. The table shows roughly 62,000 clones, with approximately 86% occurring only once. The sequences come from CD4+ or CD8+ T cells sorted from blood, collected in a trial of the OX40 agonist ivuxolimab. These receptors all come from an adult with an advanced solid tumor such as melanoma, head and neck, liver or kidney cancer. CDR3s leave out the opening cysteine and the closing phenylalanine or tryptophan.

v_gene,j_gene,CDR3aa
TRBV5-6,TRBJ2-7,ASSPPGGRYEQY
TRBV25-1,TRBJ2-6,ASSRGSGANVLT
TRBV28,TRBJ1-2,ASSSGSQVYGYT
TRBV7-2,TRBJ2-3,ASSPWESPDTQY
TRBV5-1,TRBJ1-3,ASSTGDRDSGNTIY
TRBV25-1,TRBJ2-2,ASSVPGLAGERAGELF
TRBV7-9,TRBJ1-1,ASSLGEGRTEAF
TRBV4-2,TRBJ2-2,ASSQALAGNTGELF
TRBV19,TRBJ2-1,ASSIGPSGGTFNNEQF
TRBV21-1,TRBJ2-3,ASSKGRDSSSTDTQY
TRBV7-3,TRBJ2-2,ASSARPGGELF
TRBV28,TRBJ2-7,ASRTSGQPEQY
TRBV5-1,TRBJ2-1,ASSSAGGYNEQF
TRBV7-2,TRBJ1-6,ASSFQGQNNSPLH
TRBV5-1,TRBJ1-3,ASSLDPTGSPGRYATGNTIY